Listed below are T cell receptor beta chains from one sample, sequenced in a study of T cells in Graves' hyperthyroidism and ophthalmopathy. TCRdb re-called the multiplex PCR reads with MiXCR, one entry per CDR3 protein. In the table there are hundreds of thousands of distinct CDR3 sequences, around 14% of which are singletons. Sequencing input: blood. The origin of the receptors is a woman in her thirties with Graves' hyperthyroidism that later progressed to Graves' ophthalmopathy. Both conserved end residues are part of each CDR3.

V gene | CDR3 protein
TRBV7-6 | CASSLEGDPYEQYF
TRBV7-3 | CASSLAPHAVDTQYF
TRBV20-1 | CSARVGSSSIHEQYF
TRBV28 | CASSLARARYGYTF
TRBV30 | CAWGGGILIGELFF
TRBV12-3/TRBV12-4 | CASSKDRPEGGYTF
TRBV29-1 | CSVEDEGQKAFF
TRBV3-1 | CASSPSRGTEAFF
TRBV6-5 | CASSYSTVGNQPQHF
TRBV18 | CASFPDTLNTEAFF
TRBV19 | CASRNRDREQFF
TRBV29-1 | CSATTTLVTEAFF
TRBV10-3 | CAITPGGSGANVLTF
TRBV4-3 | CASSQDSKSKTQYF
TRBV24-1 | CATSKTGTGFSNEQFF
TRBV10-3 | CAIKDGGKLLYEQYF
TRBV19 | CASSTTGGNQPQHF
TRBV27 | CASSRTNNEQFF
TRBV9 | CASSVGAGIGNSNQPQHF
TRBV15 | CATSRERVSDEQYF
TRBV6-2/TRBV6-3 | CASSTIAGNEQFF
TRBV20-1 | CSARDLRAGVDVGELFF
TRBV12-3/TRBV12-4 | CASSLQPYEQYF
TRBV30 | CAWSGPFTDTQYF
TRBV20-1 | CSARDALPGKIYQETQYF
TRBV19 | CASSSSGSWGEQFF
TRBV12-3/TRBV12-4 | CASSVTGRGYTF
TRBV20-1 | CSAKLWEDTQYF
TRBV3-1 | CASRGLAGPTDEQFF
TRBV28 | CASSLVLRTGDGYTF
TRBV2 | CATRDLRNQPQHF
TRBV9 | CASTRQGNTIYF
TRBV6-2/TRBV6-3 | CASINSLRKNIQYF
TRBV7-9 | CASSLIGTQETQYF
TRBV10-3 | CASQTGGAETQYF
TRBV6-1 | CASQLIGEETQYF
TRBV6-5 | CASSYGPDNQPQHF
TRBV30 | CAWSHPNYGYTF
TRBV12-5 | CARAAHADRAGYTF
TRBV5-1 | CASSLGTDRGLYEQYF
TRBV7-2 | CASSLEENWTQYF
TRBV20-1 | CSANRGNDYGYTF
TRBV6-1 | CASRQPGLAGAGNEQFF
TRBV9 | CASSVAGRGTGELFF
TRBV12-3/TRBV12-4 | CASSLVGFDQPQHF
TRBV12-5 | CASGQGSGNTIYF
TRBV7-2 | CASSPQTSGLGYNEQFF
TRBV29-1 | CSVLFRQGRGYTF